This T cell receptor (beta chain) was recorded in a study of blood T cell repertoires in COVID-19. Study-wide context: Samples of COVID-19 (acute and convalescent) were obtained from the United States, Italy and Spain.

With 3 bases clipped from V and 4 bases from J, the junction kept 9 bases outside the gene matches. CDR1 is KGHSH and CDR2 is LQKENI in the germline V gene. The CDR3 runs to 16 residues. Source study methods: By means of reference gene primer amplification, nucleated cell counts were estimated. TCRdb's table, derived via immunoSEQ multiplex PCR, lists solely in-frame clones and lacks some. D and trimming were read from the DNA, whereas the V and J calls and clone size are those reported in that table. The sample records some 380,000 clones, approximately 77% being singletons. This chain uses TRBV18 with TRBJ1-3; 7 nucleotides line up with TRBD1. The material sequenced was peripheral blood. The origin of this receptor is a human donor with acute or convalescent COVID-19. The donor label of this sample is uncertain. The CDR3 here is CASSPGTGVWGNTIYF. DNA for the CDR3: TGTGCCAGCTCACCTGGAACAGGGGTGTGGGGAAACACCATATATTTT.